Below are 32 T cell receptor beta chains sequenced from a single sample in a study of blood T cell repertoires in COVID-19. The protocol was immunoSEQ multiplex PCR, while the TCRdb copy is restricted to in-frame clones and leaves out a portion. The sample shows roughly 200,000 clones, roughly 90% of them seen only once. Material: peripheral blood. These receptors originate from a man in his forties with acute or convalescent COVID-19.

This clone came up a few times. The J gene is TRBJ2-7, the V gene TRBV7-9; perhaps TRBD1 as D (6 bases). V was cut by 4 bases and J by 6 bases, with 13 bases left in between. The CDR3 runs 13 residues. Germline lookup yields CDR1 SEHNR and CDR2 FQNEAQ (reference sequence). The CDR3 DNA follows: TGTGCCAGCAGCTCACAGGGTCTCGGCGAGCAGTACTTC. Translation: CASSSQGLGEQYF.

The chain links TRBV5-1 to TRBJ1-2; possibly TRBD1 for D (6 bases). V was shortened by 0 bases and J by 0 bases, with 12 bases between the two germline ends. CDR3 length: 16 residues. From germline, CDR1 is SGHRS and CDR2 YFSETQ. CDR3 bases: TGCGCCAGCAGCTTGGGTTGGACAGTCTCTAACTATGGCTACACCTTC. Its translation: CASSLGWTVSNYGYTF.

This sequence joins TRBV5-5 and TRBJ2-5; D perhaps matches TRBD2 (5 bases). V lost 4 bases and J lost 4, with 14 bases in between. Per the germline V gene, CDR1 is SGHKS and CDR2 is YYEKEE (reference sequence). The CDR3 runs to 14 residues. CDR3 sequence: CASSDNSGGETQYF. CDR3 bases: TGTGCCAGCAGCGACAACAGCGGCGGAGAGACCCAGTACTTC.

This clone was found a few times. The chain links TRBV18 to TRBJ1-4; possibly TRBD1 for D (5 bases). V lost 3 bases, J lost 13 bases, and 24 bases lay in between. The CDR3 extends over 16 amino acids. Germline V lookup: CDR1 KGHSH, CDR2 LQKENI. CDR3 nucleotide sequence: TGTGCCAGCTCACCCCCCGATTGGGACTCTCCTGGGGGACTGTTTTTT. Its translation is CASSPPDWDSPGGLFF.

This clone appeared once. The V call is TRBV4-1, the J call TRBJ1-2; possibly TRBD1 for D (5 bases). Germline CDR1 is MGHRA and CDR2 is YSYEKL. V was trimmed by 4 bases and J by 6 bases, leaving 15 bases between them. The CDR3 length is 14 residues. CDR3 nucleotide sequence: TGCGCCAGCAGCCTACGCCGGGGGTCGAATGGCTACACCTTC. Translation: CASSLRRGSNGYTF.

The rearrangement joins TRBV7-2 to TRBJ2-7; 12 nucleotides agree with TRBD2. V shed 4 bases, J shed 0 bases, and the junction held 4 bases outside the gene matches. This CDR3 contains 16 residues. Germline V gene sequence: CDR1 SGHTA, CDR2 FQGNSA. The CDR3 loop reads CASSSTSGGLSYEQYF. For the CDR3, the DNA is TGTGCCAGCAGCTCGACTAGCGGGGGCCTCTCCTACGAGCAGTACTTC. Complete variable domain (other parts from reference TRBV7-2 and TRBJ2-7): GAGVSQSPSNKVTEKGKDVELRCDPISGHTALYWYRQSLGQGLEFLIYFQGNSAPDKSGLPSDRFSAERTGGSVSTLTIQRTQQEDSAVYLCASSSTSGGLSYEQYFGPGTRLTVT.

On this clone: This same CDR3 is encoded by further DNA sequences in the sample. This rearrangement joins TRBV7-2 to TRBJ1-5, with TRBD1 matching over 8 bases. The CDR3 loop spans 15 amino acids. V lost 1 base and J lost 4; bases outside the gene matches: 3. CDR1 is SGHTA and CDR2 is FQGNSA in the germline V gene. As DNA, the CDR3 is TGTGCCAGCAGCTTAGGGGGGACAGGAAATCAGCCCCAGCATTTT. Protein sequence: CASSLGGTGNQPQHF.

The chain has TRBV7-2 and TRBJ1-6; no clear D. This CDR3 region has 13 residues. Germline CDR1 and CDR2: SGHTA and FQGNSA. Trimming took off 1 base at V and 7 bases at J, with 5 bases between the two ends. The CDR3 loop reads CASSLVQNSPLHF. The CDR3 region has the DNA TGTGCCAGCAGCTTAGTACAGAATTCACCCCTCCACTTT.

This chain uses TRBV21-1 with TRBJ1-4; the DNA was not compared with TRBD1, the D call given in the table. TRBV21-1 is tagged as a pseudogene. This CDR3 contains 16 residues. The CDR3 region has the DNA TGTGCCAGCACCCCCGGGACAGGAATTTCGAAAGAAAAACTGTTTTTT. This encodes CASTPGTGISKEKLFF.

This rearrangement joins TRBV5-1 to TRBJ1-6, with 9 bases that match TRBD1. This CDR3 region has 15 residues. Germline CDR1 SGHRS, CDR2 YFSETQ. V was clipped by 4 bases and J by 6 bases; unmatched bases: 5. CDR3 region: CASSPAGQGNSPLHF. CDR3 sequence (DNA): TGCGCCAGCAGCCCCGCGGGACAGGGTAATTCACCCCTCCACTTT.

The rearrangement uses TRBV7-9 and TRBJ2-7; 7 bases align to TRBD2. The junction had 7 bases not matched to a gene; V was cut back by 0 bases and J by 2 bases. CDR3 size: 16 residues. Per germline, CDR1 SEHNR and CDR2 FQNEAQ (reference sequence). CDR3 loop: CASSLAIGGLAYEQYF. The CDR3 coding sequence is TGTGCCAGCAGCTTAGCCATCGGGGGGTTAGCCTACGAGCAGTACTTC.

This clone was observed once. The J gene is TRBJ1-6, the V gene TRBV9; 8 nucleotides align to TRBD1. Germline V gives CDR1 SGDLS, CDR2 YYNGEE. CDR3 length equals 15 residues. J gave up 13 bases and V 5 bases, and 14 bases lay outside the gene matches. Here the CDR3 DNA reads TGTGCCAGCAGAACACCCGGGACAGGTCGATGTCCCCTCCACTTT. As protein: CASRTPGTGRCPLHF.

The chain couples TRBV18 to TRBJ1-1; D is unclear. The CDR3 extends over 13 amino acids. Germline CDR1 reads KGHSH; CDR2 reads LQKENI. Trimming left V 5 bases short and J 1 base short, with 8 bases between. The CDR3 protein is CASSSTANTEAFF. CDR3 bases: TGTGCCAGCTCATCTACAGCGAACACTGAAGCTTTCTTT.

The chain carries TRBV28 and TRBJ1-1; 7 positions match TRBD1. Germline V gene sequence: CDR1 MDHEN, CDR2 SYDVKM. The CDR3 has 12 amino acids. The J segment lost 8 bases and the V segment lost 6 bases, leaving 6 bases of the junction unmatched. The CDR3 bases are TGTGCCAGCAGAGAGAACAGGGGAGAAGCTTTCTTT. Translated, it gives CASRENRGEAFF.

V and J are TRBV24-1 and TRBJ1-2, with D perhaps matching TRBD1 (6 bases). The CDR3 has 12 residues. The V and J ends lost 10 bases and 7 bases respectively, with 15 bases between them. Germline CDR1 reads KGHDR; CDR2 reads SFDVKD. CDR3 in DNA: TGTGCCACAAAGGGAACAGGGTTTGGCTACACCTTC. This translates into CATKGTGFGYTF.

This clone is a singleton in its sample. The chain employs TRBV19 and TRBJ1-2, with 7 positions matching TRBD1. Germline V gives CDR1 LNHDA, CDR2 SQIVND (reference sequence). CDR3 size: 15 residues. J was trimmed by 2 bases and V by 4 bases; bases with no gene match: 7. This CDR3 reads CASSTRRQGNYGYTF. As DNA, the CDR3 is TGTGCCAGTAGTACCAGGCGACAGGGCAACTATGGCTACACCTTC.

The chain recombines TRBV4-3 with TRBJ1-1, with a tentative D call TRBD1 (5 bases). Germline V lookup: CDR1 LGHNA, CDR2 YSLEER. V gave up 1 base and J gave up 11 bases, with 23 bases separating them. CDR3 size: 16 residues. The DNA of the CDR3 is TGCGCCAGCAGCCAAGTAAGGGGCTTCAACAAGGGGTGGGCTTTCTTT. It codes for CASSQVRGFNKGWAFF.

The genes are TRBV7-2 and TRBJ2-2; 11 bases match TRBD1. Germline V CDR1 and CDR2: SGHTA, FQGNSA. The CDR3 loop spans 16 amino acids. Germline trimming cut 5 bases from V and 1 base from J; bases unmatched to any gene: 3. The CDR3 DNA reads as TGTGCCAGCAGCCCGGACAGGGGGCTGAACACCGGGGAGCTGTTTTTT. Protein product: CASSPDRGLNTGELFF. Drawing the rest from reference TRBV7-2 and TRBJ2-2, the complete variable domain is GAGVSQSPSNKVTEKGKDVELRCDPISGHTALYWYRQSLGQGLEFLIYFQGNSAPDKSGLPSDRFSAERTGGSVSTLTIQRTQQEDSAVYLCASSPDRGLNTGELFFGEGSRLTVL.

The chain is built from TRBV3-1 (or the pseudogene TRBV3-2) and TRBJ2-7; tentative D call: TRBD1 (5 bases). This CDR3 region has 16 residues. CDR1 is LGHDT, CDR2 YNNKEL, per germline (reference sequence). The V gene lost 0 bases and the J gene lost 0 bases, with 12 bases spanning the gap. In DNA, the CDR3 is TGTGCCAGCAGCCAAGATTGGACACAGCCCTCCTACGAGCAGTACTTC. The encoded protein is CASSQDWTQPSYEQYF.

V usage is TRBV30 and J usage is TRBJ2-7; 9 bases are shared with TRBD2. CDR3 length: 15 amino acids. V gave up 1 base and J gave up 0 bases; unmatched junction bases: 4. Germline lookup yields CDR1 GTSNPN and CDR2 SVGIG (reference sequence). The CDR3 DNA follows: TGTGCCTGGAGTGCCCTAGCGGGGTTCTCCTACGAGCAGTACTTC. Amino acids: CAWSALAGFSYEQYF.

This clone was picked up one time. The CDR3 nucleotides are TGTGCCATCAGTGAGGAGATGTCTCCCGAGCAGTACTTC. It is translated as CAISEEMSPEQYF. V gene TRBV10-3 combines with J gene TRBJ2-7, with unresolved D. The CDR3 has 13 residues. V dropped 2 bases and J dropped 6 bases, with 11 bases sitting between them. The germline CDR1 and CDR2 sequences are ENHRY and SYGVKD.

The rearrangement joins TRBV12-3 or TRBV12-4 to TRBJ1-2; 8 positions agree with TRBD1. With V trimmed by 5 bases and J by 5 bases, 4 bases remained unmatched. The CDR3 length is 13 residues. CDR3 nucleotide sequence: TGTGCCAGCAGTATACGGACAGGGTATGGCTACACCTTC. This gives the protein CASSIRTGYGYTF.

This sequence joins TRBV7-2 and TRBJ1-2; 7 nucleotides match TRBD1. Trimming took 1 base from V and 2 from J; bases not matched to a gene: 4. Germline CDR1 and CDR2: SGHTA and FQGNSA. The CDR3 runs to 15 residues. The DNA of the CDR3 is TGTGCCAGCAGCTTAGAGAGACAGGGAAACTATGGCTACACCTTC. Protein: CASSLERQGNYGYTF. Combining the CDR3 with reference TRBV7-2 and TRBJ1-2 gives the whole variable domain GAGVSQSPSNKVTEKGKDVELRCDPISGHTALYWYRQSLGQGLEFLIYFQGNSAPDKSGLPSDRFSAERTGGSVSTLTIQRTQQEDSAVYLCASSLERQGNYGYTFGSGTRLTVV.

The rearrangement uses TRBV5-6 and TRBJ1-3, with 8 bases lining up with TRBD1. Germline trimming cut 6 bases from V and 0 bases from J; bases unmatched to any gene: 8. CDR3 length equals 16 residues. From germline, CDR1 is SGHDT and CDR2 YYEEEE. CDR3 in amino acids: CASTPQGASSGNTIYF. In DNA form, the CDR3 reads TGTGCCAGCACCCCGCAGGGGGCCAGCTCTGGAAACACCATATATTTT. The full variable domain, in which reference TRBV5-6 and TRBJ1-3 provide the parts outside the CDR3, is DAGVTQSPTHLIKTRGQQVTLRCSPKSGHDTVSWYQQALGQGPQFIFQYYEEEERQRGNFPDRFSGHQFPNYSSELNVNALLLGDSALYLCASTPQGASSGNTIYFGEGSWLTVV.

This chain links TRBV19 with TRBJ1-1; D gene unclear. Trimming shortened V by 3 bases and J by 1 base, and 9 bases separated the two germline ends. Germline CDR1 and CDR2: LNHDA and SQIVND (reference sequence). The CDR3 contains 14 residues. The CDR3 bases are TGTGCCAGTAGTATCGACACATGGAACACTGAAGCTTTCTTT. It yields the protein CASSIDTWNTEAFF.

The chain carries TRBV10-2 and TRBJ2-3; 12 bases agree with TRBD2. The CDR3 has 16 residues. From germline, CDR1 is WSHSY and CDR2 SAAADI. V shed 7 bases and J 1 base; nucleotides not matched to a gene: 6. The chain's CDR3 is CASTVTSGGRTDTQYF. The CDR3, as DNA: TGCGCCAGCACCGTGACTAGCGGGGGACGCACAGATACGCAGTATTTT.

This chain uses TRBV24-1 with TRBJ2-1, with D unclear. This CDR3 has 11 amino acids. CDR1 is KGHDR, CDR2 SFDVKD, per germline. V lost 10 bases and J 6 bases, leaving 9 bases between the germline ends. In nucleotides, the CDR3 is TGTGCCACGGAGTACTTCAATGAGCAGTTCTTC. This translates into CATEYFNEQFF.

The V and J genes are TRBV7-2 and TRBJ1-2; 10 positions agree with TRBD1. This CDR3 is built from 15 residues. The V segment lost 0 bases and the J segment 8 bases; nucleotides outside the gene matches: 6. Germline loops: CDR1 SGHTA, CDR2 FQGNSA. The CDR3 nucleotides are TGTGCCAGCAGCTTAGCCAGACAGGGGGCGCGAGGCTACACCTTC. Amino acids: CASSLARQGARGYTF.

The chain links TRBV5-1 to TRBJ2-3, with 13 bases lining up with TRBD2. Trimming removed 5 bases from V and 2 bases from J; junction bases left unmatched: 8. Germline CDR1 is SGHRS and CDR2 is YFSETQ. This CDR3 comprises 17 residues. The CDR3 DNA reads as TGCGCCAGCAGAGGACTAGCGGGGGCTCTAAACACAGATACGCAGTATTTT. Protein sequence: CASRGLAGALNTDTQYF. Combining the CDR3 with reference TRBV5-1 and TRBJ2-3 gives the whole variable domain KAGVTQTPRYLIKTRGQQVTLSCSPISGHRSVSWYQQTPGQGLQFLFEYFSETQRNKGNFPGRFSGRQFSNSRSEMNVSTLELGDSALYLCASRGLAGALNTDTQYFGPGTRLTVL.

This chain connects TRBV18 to TRBJ1-1; TRBD1 agrees at 7 bases. V lost 1 base and J lost 6; bases outside the gene matches: 8. Germline loops: CDR1 KGHSH, CDR2 LQKENI. This CDR3 has 15 amino acids. The CDR3 DNA sequence: TGTGCCAGCTCACCACTCGTAGGAGGACAGGCTGAAGCTTTCTTT. It codes for CASSPLVGGQAEAFF. Filled out from reference TRBV18 and TRBJ1-1, the complete variable domain reads NAGVMQNPRHLVRRRGQEARLRCSPMKGHSHVYWYRQLPEEGLKFMVYLQKENIIDESGMPKERFSAEFPKEGPSILRIQQVVRGDSAAYFCASSPLVGGQAEAFFGQGTRLTVV.

The V and J genes are TRBV29-1 and TRBJ1-2; 7 nucleotides match TRBD1. V was clipped by 5 bases and J by 2 bases; unmatched bases: 8. Germline CDR1 and CDR2: SQVTM and ANQGSEA. This CDR3 is built from 14 residues. In DNA, the CDR3 is TGCAGCGTTTCAACAGGGGTGGGCAACTATGGCTACACCTTC. It translates to CSVSTGVGNYGYTF.

This chain's CDR3 is CASSLRQGNTEAFF. The CDR3 DNA sequence: TGTGCCAGCAGTCTCCGCCAGGGGAACACTGAAGCTTTCTTT. The V and J genes are TRBV6-5 and TRBJ1-1; TRBD1 is a possible D gene (5 bases). CDR3 size: 14 residues. CDR1 and CDR2 from the germline V gene are MNHEY and SVGAGI. Trimming shortened V by 5 bases and J by 1 base, and 11 bases separated the two germline ends.